Presented here are 18 T cell receptor beta chains from one specimen sequenced in a study of CD8+CD57+ T cells in acquired aplastic anemia (dated by TCRdb to the late 2010s). Sequenced on an Illumina HiSeq 2000. Profiling of TCR beta VDJ combinations and CDR3 sequences used genomic DNA as the template. TCRdb reprocessed the public reads (quality trimming at Q25 with fastp, clone calling with MiXCR) and kept in-frame beta chains. CDR3 protein sequences are deduplicated, and each keeps its most common genes and DNA. The table for this sample lists about 180,000 distinct CDR3 sequences; around 50% of them were counted only once. The top ten clonotypes cover over 10% of the sample. Flow cytometry had shown CD8+CD57+ cell expansion in the patients selected for sequencing. The sample taken for sequencing was sorted CD4+, CD8+, or CD8+CD57+ T cells (not recorded which) from PBMCs. The receptors were sampled from a human donor with aplastic anemia.

V and J are TRBV3-1 and TRBJ2-4, with D perhaps TRBD2 (7 bases). Trimming shortened V by 1 base and J by 8 bases, and 12 bases separated the two germline ends. Germline V gene data show CDR1 as LGHDT and CDR2 as YNNKEL (reference sequence). This CDR3 is built from 14 residues. The chain's CDR3 is CASSQGGGGDIQYF. The CDR3 DNA follows: TGTGCCAGCAGCCAAGGGGGAGGGGGAGACATTCAGTACTTC. Based on the CDR3 plus reference TRBV3-1 and TRBJ2-4, the full variable domain is DTAVSQTPKYLVTQMGNDKSIKCEQNLGHDTMYWYKQDSKKFLKIMFSYNNKELIINETVPNRFSPKSPDKAHLNLHINSLELGDSAVYFCASSQGGGGDIQYFGAGTRLSVL.

The sample holds many counts of this clonotype. V is TRBV4-1 and J is TRBJ2-7; TRBD2 might be the D (6 bases). Trimming shortened V by 1 base and J by 0 bases, and 13 bases separated the two germline ends. Germline assignment: CDR1 MGHRA and CDR2 YSYEKL. CDR3 size: 16 residues. The CDR3 sequence: CASSQGRVGTSYEQYF. In DNA, the CDR3 is TGCGCCAGCAGCCAAGGGAGGGTAGGGACCTCCTACGAGCAGTACTTC.

V is TRBV28 and J is TRBJ2-1; 10 bases fit TRBD1. The CDR3 loop spans 11 amino acids. V was clipped by 7 bases and J by 15 bases; unmatched bases: 6. The germline CDR1 and CDR2 sequences are MDHEN and SYDVKM. This CDR3 is CASISTGGTFF. In DNA form, the CDR3 reads TGTGCCAGCATATCGACAGGGGGCACGTTCTTC.

This clonotype was recorded many times. This sequence joins TRBV19 and TRBJ2-1; tentative D call: TRBD2 (5 bases). Trimming cost V 4 bases and J 13 bases, with 17 bases left between them. In germline, CDR1 is LNHDA, CDR2 SQIVND (reference sequence). The CDR3 has 13 residues. CDR3 residues: CASSTEGGRKQFF. The DNA for the CDR3 is TGTGCCAGTAGTACCGAGGGTGGACGTAAACAGTTCTTC. Full variable domain (outside the CDR3, taken from reference TRBV19 and TRBJ2-1): DGGITQSPKYLFRKEGQNVTLSCEQNLNHDAMYWYRQDPGQGLRLIYYSQIVNDFQKGDIAEGYSVSREKKESFPLTVTSAQKNPTAFYLCASSTEGGRKQFFGPGTRLTVL.

The chain employs TRBV29-1 and TRBJ2-1; the match to TRBD2 covers 8 bases. CDR3 size: 16 residues. Losses at the gene ends were 0 bases for V and 2 bases for J; bases not matched to a gene: 6. Germline V lookup: CDR1 SQVTM, CDR2 ANQGSEA. The CDR3 loop reads CSVEESGLGPYNEQFF. As DNA, the CDR3 is TGCAGCGTTGAAGAGTCGGGACTAGGGCCCTACAATGAGCAGTTCTTC.

On this clonotype: One junction end does not reproduce the germline sequence, and a read error may be involved. This sequence joins TRBV10-2 and TRBJ2-7; 8 bases are a match to TRBD2. The CDR3 loop spans 16 amino acids. Germline V gene lookup returns CDR1 WSHSY and CDR2 SAAADI. The CDR3 sequence: CASSGTSGRSSYEQCF. Here the CDR3 DNA reads TGCGCCAGCAGTGGCACTAGCGGACGGAGCTCCTACGAGCAGTGCTTC.

This clonotype has at least ten counts. The chain couples TRBV19 to TRBJ2-3, with 11 bases aligning to TRBD1. The germline CDR1 and CDR2 sequences are LNHDA and SQIVND (reference sequence). The CDR3 is 15 amino acids. Losses at the gene ends were 5 bases for V and 6 bases for J; bases not matched to a gene: 7. The CDR3 sequence is CASSAGQGAGDTQYF. CDR3 in DNA: TGTGCCAGTAGTGCAGGACAGGGGGCTGGGGATACGCAGTATTTT.

The V call is TRBV20-1, the J call TRBJ1-6; no firm D call. The V and J ends lost 3 bases and 5 bases respectively, with 11 bases between them. The CDR3 covers 14 residues. CDR1 DFQATT and CDR2 SNEGSKA come from the germline V gene (reference sequence). CDR3 loop: CSASPESNNSPLHF. The CDR3 DNA reads TGCAGTGCTAGTCCAGAGAGCAATAATTCACCCCTCCACTTT.

This clonotype has more than one count but fewer than ten. The chain joins TRBV7-6 to TRBJ1-1; D gene ambiguous. The CDR3 is made up of 13 amino acids. Germline CDR1 SGHVS, CDR2 FNYEAQ. Trimming shortened V by 1 base and J by 8 bases, and 11 bases separated the two germline ends. CDR3: CASSLGSGFEAFF. The DNA of the CDR3 is TGTGCCAGCAGCTTAGGGTCTGGGTTCGAAGCTTTCTTT.

The sample holds one count of this clonotype. The gene calls are TRBV19 and TRBJ1-4, with D perhaps matching TRBD1 (6 bases). CDR3 length: 14 residues. V lost 4 bases to trimming and J lost 8 bases, with 14 bases between them. Germline CDR1 reads LNHDA; CDR2 reads SQIVND (reference sequence). Written as DNA, the CDR3 is TGTGCCAGTAGTACTACAGGGTGGAACGAAAAACTGTTTTTT. Translation: CASSTTGWNEKLFF.

This clonotype was detected only a few times. The chain combines TRBV15 with TRBJ1-2; no definite D call. V shed 5 bases and J shed 4 bases, with 14 bases lying between them. This CDR3 region has 14 residues. CDR1 and CDR2 from the germline V gene are LNHNV and YYDKDF (reference sequence). For the CDR3, the DNA is TGTGCCACCAGCGGCTCTCGGATTCTCTATGGCTACACCTTC. Protein sequence: CATSGSRILYGYTF.

The rearrangement links TRBV19 to TRBJ2-1; a possible D gene is TRBD2 (7 bases). Germline V gene sequence: CDR1 LNHDA, CDR2 SQIVND (reference sequence). There are 11 residues in the CDR3. V was clipped by 7 bases and J by 9 bases, with 10 bases between them. In nucleotides, the CDR3 is TGTGCCAGTAACGGGGGGCGTGAGCAGTTCTTC. Translating gives CASNGGREQFF.

The J gene is TRBJ2-2, the V gene TRBV9, with TRBD2 identical over 10 bases. The CDR3 extends over 17 amino acids. In germline, CDR1 is SGDLS, CDR2 YYNGEE. Unmatched junction bases numbered 9, after V lost 2 bases and J lost 5 bases. Written as DNA, the CDR3 is TGTGCCAGCAGCGTTATAGCGGGGGGTCAGAGGACCGGGGAGCTGTTTTTT. Encoded protein: CASSVIAGGQRTGELFF. Drawing the rest from reference TRBV9 and TRBJ2-2, the complete variable domain is DSGVTQTPKHLITATGQRVTLRCSPRSGDLSVYWYQQSLDQGLQFLIQYYNGEERAKGNILERFSAQQFPDLHSELNLSSLELGDSALYFCASSVIAGGQRTGELFFGEGSRLTVL.

This clonotype was seen at least ten times. The chain uses TRBV20-1 and TRBJ2-1, with TRBD2 matching over 8 bases. The CDR3 has 13 amino acids. Per germline, CDR1 DFQATT and CDR2 SNEGSKA (reference sequence). Losses at the gene ends were 2 bases for V and 9 bases for J; bases not matched to a gene: 6. The CDR3: CSARPGGAGEQFF. CDR3 nucleotide sequence: TGCAGTGCTAGACCCGGGGGGGCTGGTGAGCAGTTCTTC.

This chain connects TRBV5-5 to TRBJ2-7; maybe TRBD2 (6 bases). The CDR3 sequence is 13 residues long. Germline loops: CDR1 SGHKS, CDR2 YYEKEE (reference sequence). Trimming stripped 3 bases from V and 5 bases from J, with 12 bases between. The CDR3 loop reads CASSSSAGNEQYF. The CDR3 nucleotides are TGTGCCAGCAGCTCTAGCGCGGGGAACGAGCAGTACTTC. The whole variable domain, remainder taken from reference TRBV5-5 and TRBJ2-7, is DAGVTQSPTHLIKTRGQQVTLRCSPISGHKSVSWYQQVLGQGPQFIFQYYEKEERGRGNFPDRFSARQFPNYSSELNVNALLLGDSALYLCASSSSAGNEQYFGPGTRLTVT.

The chain employs TRBV2 and TRBJ1-2; TRBD1 is a possible D gene (6 bases). CDR1 is SNHLY, CDR2 FYNNEI, per germline. The length of the CDR3 is 15 residues. Trimming took off 6 bases at V and 4 bases at J, with 18 bases between the two ends. The CDR3 DNA reads TGTGCCAGCAGACCCACACTGGGGGGCGTCTATGGCTACACCTTC. Protein product: CASRPTLGGVYGYTF. Full variable domain (outside the CDR3, taken from reference TRBV2 and TRBJ1-2): EPEVTQTPSHQVTQMGQEVILRCVPISNHLYFYWYRQILGQKVEFLVSFYNNEISEKSEIFDDQFSVERPDGSNFTLKIRSTKLEDSAMYFCASRPTLGGVYGYTFGSGTRLTVV.

On this clonotype itself: Since the CDR3 does not end with the conserved phenylalanine or tryptophan, this likely comes from a read error. This sequence joins TRBV29-1 and TRBJ1-5; D perhaps matches TRBD1 (5 bases). Trimming shortened V by 5 bases and J by 3 bases, and 11 bases separated the two germline ends. Germline V gene sequence: CDR1 SQVTM, CDR2 ANQGSEA. This CDR3 has 13 residues. The CDR3 sequence is CSVLTGVNQPQHS. The CDR3 DNA reads as TGCAGCGTTCTAACAGGTGTCAATCAGCCCCAGCATTCT.

This chain links TRBV2 with TRBJ2-2, with a possible D match to TRBD1 (6 bases). CDR3 length: 15 amino acids. Germline CDR1 is SNHLY and CDR2 is FYNNEI. The germline V and J ends were trimmed by 6 bases and 5 bases, with 16 bases remaining between them. The CDR3 loop reads CASRLHVTGTGELFF. The CDR3 DNA is TGTGCCAGCAGACTTCATGTCACAGGGACCGGGGAGCTGTTTTTT.